This TCR beta chain was found in a study of cytomegalovirus exposure and HLA in healthy donors. Overall study findings and caveats: In a later analysis, DRB1 alleles had the most associated TCRs; HLA-C alleles the fewest. Most TCR sequences were uncommon, yet certain public TCRs appeared in many donors. A later analysis found that most CMV-associated TCR beta chains appeared HLA-restricted.

Germline V gene sequence: CDR1 MGHRA, CDR2 YSYEKL. Unmatched junction bases numbered 6, after V lost 1 base and J lost 6 bases. CDR3 length equals 15 residues. In the PCR, 60 Vbeta and 13 Jbeta primers were used. Per the authors' pipeline: Roughly 9.9 million shared chains were among the 65 million to 85 million unique TCR beta chains that a later analysis counted. Clones were read by immunoSEQ multiplex PCR, and TCRdb kept only the in-frame ones, dropping some. V and J calls and clone size come straight from that table; D and trimming were deduced from the DNA. Recorded for this sample: about 64,000 clones. On this clone: Its antigen remains unknown.

The chain has TRBV4-1 and TRBJ2-1, with 7 bases aligning to TRBD2. This clonotype originated in a woman under 30 in good health and CMV-seronegative. Sequencing used PBMCs. CDR3 sequence: CASSQGHGGSNEQFF. The CDR3 region has the DNA TGCGCCAGCAGCCAAGGTCATGGCGGGAGCAATGAGCAGTTCTTC.